This T cell receptor (beta chain) was recorded in a study of early T cells in non-severe SARS-CoV-2 infection (dated by TCRdb to about 2021). Background for the entire study: Because TCR sequencing relied on bulk RNA taken from unsorted whole blood, pairing of alpha and beta chains was not possible.

There are 16 amino acids in the CDR3, from cysteine to phenylalanine inclusive. The retained sequence is limited to the CDR3, 48 bases, with the frame set at the first base. The germline ends are 11 bases apart after V is trimmed by 1 base and J by 0 bases. CDR1 and CDR2, per the germline V gene, are MGHRA and YSYEKL. Findings and caveats that apply to the study as a whole: Matching against VDJdb was skewed toward anti-spike CD8 responses, likely underestimated virus-specific expansions, and missed private and CD4 specificities.

The method was 5' RACE. The listed sequencing device is NextSeq 500. In the TCR library protocol, unique molecular identifiers were attached to individual cDNA molecules to correct for PCR bias and sequencing error. Both TCR alpha and beta chains were sequenced, and tight co-correlation was observed between alpha and beta sequence abundances in each sample. The published analysis was carried out like this. V gene, J gene and CDR3 annotation of TCR sequences was performed with Decombinator V4. TCRs were defined as expanded if a significant change between any two time points was detected under a Poisson model with p below 0.0001. TCR abundances were normalised to the total number of TCRs sequenced in each sample and reported as counts per million. MAIT TCRs were defined by TRAV1-2 paired with TRAJ12, TRAJ20 or TRAJ33, and iNKT TCRs by TRAV10 paired with TRAJ18. A search of VDJdb, accessed on 1 November 2021, was run for TCRs annotated to CMV, EBV and SARS-CoV-2, with TCRs annotated for multiple antigens excluded. TCRdb trimmed the raw reads at Q25, called clones with MiXCR and kept productive beta chains. For every CDR3 protein sequence, its rows merge into one entry that carries the most common genes and DNA. TCRdb's processing, not the authors' own work, is the source of the V and J calls. This sample gives around 56,000 distinct CDR3 sequences in total; roughly 7.6% of them show up just once. The ten largest clones capture 8% to 11% of the sample.

This clonotype was seen more than once but under ten times. Its antigen is still unknown. There are no base qualities to consult, and no much larger clone falls within one base. Set within a cohort of healthcare workers in London, UK, this nested case-control study involved weekly PCR testing of nasopharyngeal swabs along with blood sampling. Healthcare workers were recruited during the week of the UK lockdown, between 23 and 31 March 2020, and followed weekly for up to 16 weeks. The V and J genes are TRBV4-1 and TRBJ2-3, with the D gene not clear enough to name. The receptor was isolated from an adult who was a healthcare worker with PCR-confirmed SARS-CoV-2 infection or an uninfected control (not recorded which). The material sequenced was whole blood, taken at baseline. The DNA sequence follows: TGCGCCAGCAGCCAAGTAAATCTAGTTAGCACAGATACGCAGTATTTT. It translates as CASSQVNLVSTDTQYF.